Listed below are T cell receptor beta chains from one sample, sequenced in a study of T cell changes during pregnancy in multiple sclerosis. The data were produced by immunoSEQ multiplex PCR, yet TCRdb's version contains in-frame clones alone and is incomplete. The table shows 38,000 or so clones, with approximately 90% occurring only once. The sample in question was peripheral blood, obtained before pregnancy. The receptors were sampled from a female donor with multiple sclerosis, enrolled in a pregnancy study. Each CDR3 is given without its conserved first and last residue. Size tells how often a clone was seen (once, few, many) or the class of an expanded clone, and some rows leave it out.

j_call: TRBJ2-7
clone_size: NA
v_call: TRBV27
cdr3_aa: ASSERTGAYEQY

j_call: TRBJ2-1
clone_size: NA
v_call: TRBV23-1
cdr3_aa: ASSLGLAGGPGNEQF

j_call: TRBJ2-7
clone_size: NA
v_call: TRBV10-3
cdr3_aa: AISESRERVDADYEQY

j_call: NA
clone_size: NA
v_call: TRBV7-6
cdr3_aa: ASSLDPIYEQY

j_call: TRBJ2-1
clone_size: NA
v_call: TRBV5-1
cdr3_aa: ASSLDPAGHYNEQF

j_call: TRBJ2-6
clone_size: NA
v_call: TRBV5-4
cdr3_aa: ASSTGLAGTGANVLT

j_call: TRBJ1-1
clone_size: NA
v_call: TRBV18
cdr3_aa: ASSPPTKSGFGTEAF

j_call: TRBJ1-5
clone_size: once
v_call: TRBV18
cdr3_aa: ASSAQGADQPQH

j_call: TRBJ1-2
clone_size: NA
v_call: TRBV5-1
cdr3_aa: ASSRAGSLKADYGYT

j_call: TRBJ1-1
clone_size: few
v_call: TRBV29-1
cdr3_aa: SVVPAGTEAF

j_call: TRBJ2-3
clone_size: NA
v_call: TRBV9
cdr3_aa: ASTDRAGLGTDTQY

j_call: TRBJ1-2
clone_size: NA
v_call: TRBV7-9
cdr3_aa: ASSLTQGPYGYT

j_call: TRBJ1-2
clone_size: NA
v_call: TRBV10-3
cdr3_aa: AISPADRANGYT

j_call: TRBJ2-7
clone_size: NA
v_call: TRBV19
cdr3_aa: ASNEGGRYEQY

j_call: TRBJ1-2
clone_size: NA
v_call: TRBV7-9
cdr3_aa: ASSLSDYGYT

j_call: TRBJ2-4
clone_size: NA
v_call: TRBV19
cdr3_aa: ASSIEQGSGIQY

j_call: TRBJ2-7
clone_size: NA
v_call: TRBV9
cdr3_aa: ASSVESGTYEQY

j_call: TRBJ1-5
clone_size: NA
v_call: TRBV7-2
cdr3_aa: ASSLAGGANQPQH

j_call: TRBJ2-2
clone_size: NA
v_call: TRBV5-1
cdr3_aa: ASSLAVAGITGELF

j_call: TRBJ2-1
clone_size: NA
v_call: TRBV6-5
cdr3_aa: ASSTRGNEQF

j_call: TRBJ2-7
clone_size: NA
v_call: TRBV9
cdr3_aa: ASSAHPGLPYEQY

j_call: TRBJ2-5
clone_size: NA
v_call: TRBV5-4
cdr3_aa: ASSLALRRSQETQY

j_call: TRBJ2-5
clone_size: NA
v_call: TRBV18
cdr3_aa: ASSPTSGRTGETQY

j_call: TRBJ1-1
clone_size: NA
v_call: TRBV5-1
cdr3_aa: ASSLLEGGNTEAF

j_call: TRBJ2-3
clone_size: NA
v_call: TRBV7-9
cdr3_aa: ASSLGASGSNTQY

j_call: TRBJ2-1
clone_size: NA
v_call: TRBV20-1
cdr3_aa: SARDPNEQF

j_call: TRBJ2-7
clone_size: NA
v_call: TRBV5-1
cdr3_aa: ASSLDQALSYEQY

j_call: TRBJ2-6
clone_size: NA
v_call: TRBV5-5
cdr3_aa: ASSLEETGANVLT

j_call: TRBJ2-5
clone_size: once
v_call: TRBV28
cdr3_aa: ASSRGLAGYETQY

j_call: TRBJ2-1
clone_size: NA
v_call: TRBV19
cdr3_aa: ASSPGQGPDEQF

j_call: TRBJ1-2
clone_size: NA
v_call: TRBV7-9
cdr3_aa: ASSQGQNYGYT

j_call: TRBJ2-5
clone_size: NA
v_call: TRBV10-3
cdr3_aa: ASGGSLGETQY

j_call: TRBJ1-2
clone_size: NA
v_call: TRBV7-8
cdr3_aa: ASSATTVNYGYT

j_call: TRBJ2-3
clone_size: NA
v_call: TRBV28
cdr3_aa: ASSPSLGGTDTQY

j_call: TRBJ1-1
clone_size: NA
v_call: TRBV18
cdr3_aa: ASSLKNTEAF

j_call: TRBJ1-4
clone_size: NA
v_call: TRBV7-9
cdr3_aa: ASSSGIEEKLF

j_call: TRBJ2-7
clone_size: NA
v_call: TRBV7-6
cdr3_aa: ASSFGQGASYEQY

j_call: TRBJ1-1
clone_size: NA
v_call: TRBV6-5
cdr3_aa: ASSYSTGTYEAF

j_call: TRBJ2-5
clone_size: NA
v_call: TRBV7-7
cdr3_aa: ASSLGGRQETQY

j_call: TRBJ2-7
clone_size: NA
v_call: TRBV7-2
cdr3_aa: ASSLTSGRAKEQY

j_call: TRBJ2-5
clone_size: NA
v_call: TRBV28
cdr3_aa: ASSGTSGRAAETQY

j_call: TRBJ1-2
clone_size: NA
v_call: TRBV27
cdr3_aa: ASSWIAGGDGGYT

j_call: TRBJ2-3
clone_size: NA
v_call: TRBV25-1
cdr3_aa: ASSIQGIDTQY

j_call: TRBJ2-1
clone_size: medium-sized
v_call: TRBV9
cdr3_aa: ASSVYRWEQF

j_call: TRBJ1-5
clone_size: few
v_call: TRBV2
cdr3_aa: ASRTVNQPQH

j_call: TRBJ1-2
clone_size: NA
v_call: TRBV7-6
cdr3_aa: ASSPGTGPLLNYGYT

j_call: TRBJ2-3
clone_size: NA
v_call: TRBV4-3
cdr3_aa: ASSQGGRIDTQY

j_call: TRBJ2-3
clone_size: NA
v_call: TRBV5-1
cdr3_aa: ASSLGGSSTDTQY

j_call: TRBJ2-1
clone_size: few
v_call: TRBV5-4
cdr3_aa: ASSFYGTSGYNEQF

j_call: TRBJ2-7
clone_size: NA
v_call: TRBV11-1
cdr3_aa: ASSLGRVQY

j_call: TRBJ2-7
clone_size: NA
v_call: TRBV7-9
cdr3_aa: ASSLASGQTYEQY

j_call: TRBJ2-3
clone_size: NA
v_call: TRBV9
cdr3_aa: ASSVVSQTDTQY

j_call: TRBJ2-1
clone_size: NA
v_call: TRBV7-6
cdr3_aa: ASSPQGLVDEQF

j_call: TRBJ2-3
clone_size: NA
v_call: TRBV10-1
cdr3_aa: ASRNPSTDTQY

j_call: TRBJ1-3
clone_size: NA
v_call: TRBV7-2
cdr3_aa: ASSFGPAGGLSGNTIY

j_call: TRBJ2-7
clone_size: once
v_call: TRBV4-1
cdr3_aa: ASSQEGDYYEQY